This T cell receptor (beta chain) stems from a study of blood T cell repertoires in COVID-19. Study information: From the United States, Italy and Spain came samples of acute and convalescent COVID-19. T cells, B-cell-depleted T cells, or PBMCs provided the cDNA or gDNA that served as material.

It was within 2 weeks before study entry that exposed participants met a COVID-19 case. The table came from immunoSEQ multiplex PCR; TCRdb's copy has only in-frame clones and leaves some out. The profile shows 180,000 or so clones, about 80% of them singletons. The sample consisted of PBMCs or T cells enriched from blood (not recorded which). This clonotype was sampled from a man aged 60-69 years who had been exposed to COVID-19.

The CDR3 nucleotides are TGCAGCGTTGGGTCGGGAGGGAGTATATACGAGCAGTACTTC. It codes for CSVGSGGSIYEQYF. This sequence joins TRBV29-1 and TRBJ2-7; TRBD2 agrees at 8 bases. This CDR3 is 14 amino acids long. Germline-derived CDR1 and CDR2 are SQVTM and ANQGSEA. The ends lost 4 bases at V and 4 bases at J; junction bases unmatched: 9.